This T cell receptor (gamma chain) was observed in a study of γδ T cells in repeated Plasmodium falciparum infection. This clone came up a few times. TCRdb's listed protein matches a much larger clone and diverges from this DNA's translation at residue 12, likely through a read error; the protein shown comes from the DNA. Both TRG and TRD chains were sequenced from each sorted sample. TCRdb reprocessed the multiplex PCR reads using CATT. The repertoire holds roughly 32,000 gamma-chain clones, with 1.4% to 1.5% as singletons. This TCR was recovered from a pool of human donors (malaria-infected and uninfected, not separated). The specimen was gamma-delta T cells from blood.

The CDR3 DNA sequence: TGTGCCACCTGGGACAGGCCTCAATCCCCCAAACACCTGAATTATTATAAGAAACTCTTT. The encoded protein is CATWDRPQSPKHLNYYKKLF. The chain combines TRGV5 with TRGJ1 or TRGJ2. TCRdb does not report a J gene; here it was assigned by matching the DNA to germline references. V shed 0 bases and J 0 bases; nucleotides not matched to a gene: 20. The CDR3 runs to 20 residues. Germline V gene lookup returns CDR1 VINAFY and CDR2 YDVSNSKD.